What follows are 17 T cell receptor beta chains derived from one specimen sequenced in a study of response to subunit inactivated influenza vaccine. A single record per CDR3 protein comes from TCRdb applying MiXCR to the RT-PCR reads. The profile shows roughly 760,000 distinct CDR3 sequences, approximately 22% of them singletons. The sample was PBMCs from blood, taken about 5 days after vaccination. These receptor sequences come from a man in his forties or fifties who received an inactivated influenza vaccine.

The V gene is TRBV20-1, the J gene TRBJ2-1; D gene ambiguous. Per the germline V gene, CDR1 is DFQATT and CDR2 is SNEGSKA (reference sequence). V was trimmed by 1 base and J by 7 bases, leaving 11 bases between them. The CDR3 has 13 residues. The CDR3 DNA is TGCAGTGCTAGAGCCCCCCCGGAGAATGAGCAGTTCTTC. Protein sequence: CSARAPPENEQFF.

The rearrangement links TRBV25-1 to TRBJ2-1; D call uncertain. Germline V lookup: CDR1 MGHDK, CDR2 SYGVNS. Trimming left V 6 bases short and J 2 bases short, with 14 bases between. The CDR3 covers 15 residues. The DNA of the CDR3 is TGTGCCAGCAGCGACTGGCAGACAACCTACAATGAGCAGTTCTTC. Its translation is CASSDWQTTYNEQFF.

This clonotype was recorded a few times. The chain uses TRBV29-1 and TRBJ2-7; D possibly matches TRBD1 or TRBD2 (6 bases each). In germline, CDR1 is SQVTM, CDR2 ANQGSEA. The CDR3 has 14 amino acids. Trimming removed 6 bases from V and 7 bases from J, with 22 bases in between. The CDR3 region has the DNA TGCAGCGTGGTCGTGACTTTCGAGGGGGGAGAGCAGTACTTC. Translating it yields CSVVVTFEGGEQYF.

The CDR3 is CATSDTRSTDTQYF. In DNA, the CDR3 is TGTGCCACCAGTGATACCAGGAGCACAGATACGCAGTATTTT. The J gene is TRBJ2-3, the V gene TRBV24-1; no definite D call. The germline V gene has CDR1 KGHDR and CDR2 SFDVKD. V was cut by 3 bases and J by 0 bases, with 6 bases left in between. The CDR3 contains 14 residues.

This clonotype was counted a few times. The CDR3 DNA is TGTGCCAGCAGTCAGCAGGGGTCCCGTCCCCACTTT. Translating it yields CASSQQGSRPHF. V usage is TRBV12-3 or TRBV12-4 and J usage is TRBJ1-6; D possibly corresponds to TRBD1 (6 bases). This CDR3 contains 12 residues. Deletions cut 5 bases from V and 18 bases from J, with 17 bases between.

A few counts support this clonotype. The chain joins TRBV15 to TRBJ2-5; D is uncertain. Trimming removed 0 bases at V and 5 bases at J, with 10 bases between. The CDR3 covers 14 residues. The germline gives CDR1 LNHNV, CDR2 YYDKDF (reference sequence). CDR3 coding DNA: TGTGCCACCAGCAGAGATCTTGTAGGGGAGACCCAGTACTTC. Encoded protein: CATSRDLVGETQYF.

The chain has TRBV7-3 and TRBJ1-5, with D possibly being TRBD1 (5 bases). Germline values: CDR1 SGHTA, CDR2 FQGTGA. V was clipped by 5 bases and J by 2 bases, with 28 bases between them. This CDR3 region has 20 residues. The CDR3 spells CASSHPHILQGKRRNQPQHF. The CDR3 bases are TGTGCCAGCAGCCATCCCCATATTCTCCAGGGTAAGCGGCGCAATCAGCCCCAGCATTTT.

CDR3: CAIKTATDTQYF. The CDR3 DNA reads TGTGCCATCAAGACTGCCACAGATACGCAGTATTTT. The chain links TRBV10-3 to TRBJ2-3; D is ambiguous. Germline assignment: CDR1 ENHRY and CDR2 SYGVKD. V dropped 7 bases and J dropped 2 bases, with 7 bases sitting between them. The CDR3 length is 12 residues.

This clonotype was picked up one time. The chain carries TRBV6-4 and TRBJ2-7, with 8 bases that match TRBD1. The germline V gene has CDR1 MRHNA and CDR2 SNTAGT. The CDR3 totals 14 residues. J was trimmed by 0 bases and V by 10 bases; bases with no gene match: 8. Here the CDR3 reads CATPGQEVSYEQYF. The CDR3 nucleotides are TGTGCCACCCCGGGACAGGAGGTCTCCTACGAGCAGTACTTC.

CDR3 protein: CSAQLYQETQYF. The CDR3 bases are TGCAGCGCCCAATTGTACCAAGAGACCCAGTACTTC. V is TRBV29-1 and J is TRBJ2-5; no clear D. Germline CDR1 is SQVTM and CDR2 is ANQGSEA. The CDR3 consists of 12 residues. The germline V and J ends were trimmed by 7 bases and 0 bases, with 9 bases remaining between them.

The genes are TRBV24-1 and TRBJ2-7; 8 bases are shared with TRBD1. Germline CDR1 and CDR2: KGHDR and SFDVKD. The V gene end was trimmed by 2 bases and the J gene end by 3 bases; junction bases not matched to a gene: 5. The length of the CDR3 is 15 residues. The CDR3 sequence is CATSDSRTGNYEQYF. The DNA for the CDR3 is TGTGCCACCAGTGATTCGCGGACAGGGAACTACGAGCAGTACTTC.

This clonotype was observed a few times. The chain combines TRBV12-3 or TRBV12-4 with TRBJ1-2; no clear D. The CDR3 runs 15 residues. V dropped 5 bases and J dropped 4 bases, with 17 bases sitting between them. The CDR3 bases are TGTGCCAGCAGTCCCTACACTAACTCGGGCTATGGCTACACCTTC. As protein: CASSPYTNSGYGYTF.

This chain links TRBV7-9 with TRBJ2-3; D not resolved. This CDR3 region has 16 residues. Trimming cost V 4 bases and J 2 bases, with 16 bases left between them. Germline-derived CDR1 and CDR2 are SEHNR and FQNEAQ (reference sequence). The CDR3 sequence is CASSSKTNRFTDTQYF. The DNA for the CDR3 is TGTGCCAGCAGCTCCAAAACTAACCGTTTCACAGATACGCAGTATTTT.

This CDR3 is CASSLSVWGENTEAFF. CDR3 DNA sequence: TGTGCCAGCAGTTTATCGGTATGGGGGGAGAACACTGAAGCTTTCTTT. The chain has TRBV27 and TRBJ1-1; a weak D match, TRBD1 (5 bases). Germline V gene sequence: CDR1 MNHEY, CDR2 SMNVEV (reference sequence). V lost 0 bases to trimming and J lost 1 base, with 12 bases between them. The CDR3 has 16 amino acids.

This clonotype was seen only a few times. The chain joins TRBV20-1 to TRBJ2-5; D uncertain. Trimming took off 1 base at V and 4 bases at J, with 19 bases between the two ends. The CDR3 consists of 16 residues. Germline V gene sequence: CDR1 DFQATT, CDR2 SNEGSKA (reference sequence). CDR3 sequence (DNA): TGCAGTGCTAGAGCCCCTCGCCAGGTTTGGGTAGAGACCCAGTACTTC. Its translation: CSARAPRQVWVETQYF.

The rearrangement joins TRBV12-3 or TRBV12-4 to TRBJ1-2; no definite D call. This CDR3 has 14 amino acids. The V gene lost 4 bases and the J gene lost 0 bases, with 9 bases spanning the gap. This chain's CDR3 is CASSSVIANYGYTF. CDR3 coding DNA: TGTGCCAGCAGTTCAGTGATTGCTAACTATGGCTACACCTTC.

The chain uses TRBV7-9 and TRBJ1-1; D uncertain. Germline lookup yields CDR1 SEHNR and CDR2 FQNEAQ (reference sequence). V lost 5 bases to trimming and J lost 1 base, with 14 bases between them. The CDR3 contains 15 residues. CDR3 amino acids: CASSPPGWGNTEAFF. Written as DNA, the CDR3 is TGTGCCAGCAGCCCCCCGGGGTGGGGGAACACTGAAGCTTTCTTT.